Listed here are 12 T cell receptor beta chains from one sample, sequenced in a study of T cell changes during pregnancy in multiple sclerosis. Here immunoSEQ multiplex PCR was the method, and the copy in TCRdb shows in-frame clones only, minus some. The sample carries 100,000 or so clones, 90% to 95% recorded once. Source: peripheral blood, taken before pregnancy. These receptors were collected from a female donor with multiple sclerosis, enrolled in a pregnancy study.

In nucleotides, the CDR3 is TGTGCTAGTGGTTTATCGACAGGTCAAGAGACCCAGTACTTC. This translates into CASGLSTGQETQYF. The chain has TRBV12-5 and TRBJ2-5, with D possibly matching TRBD1 (6 bases). CDR3 length: 14 residues. The germline V gene has CDR1 LGHNT and CDR2 FRNRAP. The V gene lost 3 bases and the J gene lost 2 bases, with 10 bases spanning the gap. The variable domain in full, with the rest retrieved from reference TRBV12-5 and TRBJ2-5, is DARVTQTPRHKVTEMGQEVTMRCQPILGHNTVFWYRQTMMQGLELLAYFRNRAPLDDSGMPKDRFSAEMPDATLATLKIQPSEPRDSAVYFCASGLSTGQETQYFGPGTRLLVL.

This sequence joins TRBV2 and TRBJ2-1, with D tentatively TRBD2 (7 bases). Germline CDR1 and CDR2: SNHLY and FYNNEI. This CDR3 has 15 amino acids. V was trimmed by 6 bases and J by 3 bases, leaving 15 bases between them. The CDR3 loop reads CASSSGGGYYNEQFF. The CDR3 bases are TGTGCCAGCAGCTCGGGGGGCGGGTACTACAATGAGCAGTTCTTC.

The rearrangement links TRBV7-3 to TRBJ2-7; 12 bases fit TRBD2. The CDR3 spans 14 residues. V shed 6 bases and J 2 bases; nucleotides not matched to a gene: 2. The germline CDR1 and CDR2 sequences are SGHTA and FQGTGA. The CDR3 nucleotides read TGTGCCAGCAGACCTAGCGGGAGGGCCTACGAGCAGTACTTC. This codes for CASRPSGRAYEQYF.

The chain employs TRBV27 and TRBJ1-2, with TRBD1 matching 12 bases. The CDR3 runs to 15 residues. The V and J ends lost 3 bases and 8 bases, in that order; junction bases with no gene match: 7. CDR1 and CDR2 from the germline V gene are MNHEY and SMNVEV (reference sequence). The CDR3: CASSFSGQGADGYTF. DNA for the CDR3: TGTGCCAGCAGTTTTTCGGGACAGGGGGCGGACGGCTACACCTTC.

The V gene is TRBV15, the J gene TRBJ2-2; D possibly corresponds to TRBD1 (6 bases). The germline V gene encodes CDR1 LNHNV and CDR2 YYDKDF (reference sequence). This CDR3 spans 14 amino acids. V was trimmed by 5 bases and J by 6 bases, leaving 13 bases between them. The CDR3 nucleotides are TGTGCCACCAGCTGGACAGTCGCCGCCGGGGAGCTGTTTTTT. Protein product: CATSWTVAAGELFF.

The chain couples TRBV28 to TRBJ2-2; 7 bases match TRBD1. With V trimmed by 6 bases and J by 5 bases, 12 bases remained unmatched. Germline CDR1 reads MDHEN; CDR2 reads SYDVKM. The CDR3 has 16 residues. This CDR3 reads CASRTVGTVRTGELFF. The CDR3 nucleotides read TGTGCCAGCAGGACGGTCGGGACAGTGAGGACCGGGGAGCTGTTTTTT.

V gene TRBV11-2 combines with J gene TRBJ2-1, with 7 bases fitting TRBD2. This CDR3 contains 15 residues. The germline gives CDR1 SGHAT, CDR2 FQNNGV. V was pared by 1 base and J by 8 bases, with 8 bases of the junction left unmatched. Here the CDR3 reads CASSLGLSGSDEQFF. The CDR3 nucleotides are TGTGCCAGCAGCTTAGGCCTTAGCGGGTCGGATGAGCAGTTCTTC.

V and J are TRBV30 and TRBJ2-7; possible D gene TRBD2, 5 bases. Per germline, CDR1 GTSNPN and CDR2 SVGIG (reference sequence). The CDR3 has 13 amino acids. V was trimmed by 5 bases and J by 0 bases, leaving 11 bases between them. The DNA of the CDR3 is TGTGCCTGGGAAGCGGATGACTCCTACGAGCAGTACTTC. Translating it yields CAWEADDSYEQYF.

The chain couples TRBV6-5 to TRBJ1-5, with D perhaps matching TRBD1 (6 bases). This CDR3 contains 15 residues. Germline V gene sequence: CDR1 MNHEY, CDR2 SVGAGI. Trimming cost V 8 bases and J 3 bases, with 17 bases left between them. CDR3 amino acids: CASWVGQGLNQPQHF. CDR3 nucleotide sequence: TGTGCCAGCTGGGTGGGTCAGGGGCTCAATCAGCCCCAGCATTTT.

This rearrangement joins TRBV11-2 to TRBJ2-7, with 9 bases lining up with TRBD1. This CDR3 region has 19 residues. Unmatched junction bases numbered 15, after V lost 3 bases and J lost 0 bases. In germline, CDR1 is SGHAT, CDR2 FQNNGV. The CDR3, as DNA: TGTGCCAGCAGCTTTTTAGGGACAGGGTCCCAGAGGAGCTCCTACGAGCAGTACTTC. Residues: CASSFLGTGSQRSSYEQYF.

This rearrangement joins TRBV7-9 to TRBJ1-2, with TRBD1 matching over 10 bases. J gave up 8 bases and V 1 base, and 7 bases lay outside the gene matches. The germline V gene encodes CDR1 SEHNR and CDR2 FQNEAQ (reference sequence). The CDR3 sequence is 15 residues long. CDR3 loop: CASSLVSGTGVGYTF. Here the CDR3 DNA reads TGTGCCAGCAGCTTAGTGTCCGGGACAGGGGTAGGCTACACCTTC.

The chain combines TRBV30 with TRBJ2-7; possible D gene TRBD1, 6 bases. CDR3 length equals 14 residues. Per germline, CDR1 GTSNPN and CDR2 SVGIG (reference sequence). Trimming removed 4 bases from V and 3 bases from J, with 16 bases in between. The CDR3 here is CAWKQSGVIYEQYF. The CDR3 bases are TGTGCCTGGAAGCAGTCAGGGGTAATCTACGAGCAGTACTTC. The full variable domain, with the rest looked up from reference TRBV30 and TRBJ2-7, is SQTIHQWPATLVQPVGSPLSLECTVEGTSNPNLYWYRQAAGRGLQLLFYSVGIGQISSEVPQNLSASRPQDRQFILSSKKLLLSDSGFYLCAWKQSGVIYEQYFGPGTRLTVT.